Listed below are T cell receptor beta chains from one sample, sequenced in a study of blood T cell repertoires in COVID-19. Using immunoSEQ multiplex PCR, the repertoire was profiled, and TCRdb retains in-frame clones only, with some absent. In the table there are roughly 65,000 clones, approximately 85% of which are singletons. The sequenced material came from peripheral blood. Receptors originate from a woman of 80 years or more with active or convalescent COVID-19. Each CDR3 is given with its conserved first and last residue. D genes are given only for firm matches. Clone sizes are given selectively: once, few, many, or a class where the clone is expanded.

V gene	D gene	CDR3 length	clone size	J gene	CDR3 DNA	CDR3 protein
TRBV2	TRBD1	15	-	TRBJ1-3	TGTGCCAGCAGAACAAACAGGGGGCCTGGAAACACCATATATTTT	CASRTNRGPGNTIYF
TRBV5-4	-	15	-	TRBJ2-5	TGTGCCAGCAGCGCGAACAGGGCTAACGGTGAGACCCAGTACTTC	CASSANRANGETQYF
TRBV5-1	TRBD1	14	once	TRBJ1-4	TGCGCCAGCAGCTTGGAGGGGGCTGAAGAAAAACTGTTTTTT	CASSLEGAEEKLFF
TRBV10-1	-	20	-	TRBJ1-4	TGCGCCAGCAGCGGCGGCCGACGAAAGCGCACTACTGCAACTAATGAAAAACTGTTTTTT	CASSGGRRKRTTATNEKLFF
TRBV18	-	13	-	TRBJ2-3	TGTGCCAGCATCACAGGGTTCACAGATACGCAGTATTTT	CASITGFTDTQYF
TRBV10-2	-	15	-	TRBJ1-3	TGCGCCAGCAGTGAGACCAGGCCGTCGGGAAACACCATATATTTT	CASSETRPSGNTIYF
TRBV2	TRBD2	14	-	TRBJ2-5	TGTGCCAGCAAAGGGACTAGCGGGGGATTGACCCAGTACTTC	CASKGTSGGLTQYF
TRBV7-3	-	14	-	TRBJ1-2	TGTGCCAGCAGCCCGACAGGCGGAAACTATGGCTACACCTTC	CASSPTGGNYGYTF
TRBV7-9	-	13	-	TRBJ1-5	TGTGCCAGCAGCTTAGGGGGGGATCAGCCCCAGCATTTT	CASSLGGDQPQHF
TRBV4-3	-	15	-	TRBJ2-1	TGCGCCAGCAGCCGACACAGGGCCTCCTACAATGAGCAGTTCTTC	CASSRHRASYNEQFF
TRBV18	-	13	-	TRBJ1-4	TGTGCCAGCTCACCAGGAGTTGGGGAAAAACTGTTTTTT	CASSPGVGEKLFF
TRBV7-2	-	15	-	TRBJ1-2	TGTGCCAGCAGCTTAGGTTCTTTGTTAAACTATGGCTACACCTTC	CASSLGSLLNYGYTF
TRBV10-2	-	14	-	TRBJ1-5	TGCGCCAGCAGTGGGCTAGGGGACAATCAGCCCCAGCATTTT	CASSGLGDNQPQHF
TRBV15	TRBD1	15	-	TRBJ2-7	TGTGCCACCAGCAAATCCCGGGACAGGGGAAACGAGCAGTACTTC	CATSKSRDRGNEQYF
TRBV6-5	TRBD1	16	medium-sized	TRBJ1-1	TGTGCCAGCAGTTACTCGACCGGGGGACAGGGAAACGAAGCTTTCTTT	CASSYSTGGQGNEAFF
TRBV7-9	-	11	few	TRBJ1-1	TGTGCCAGCAGCCTTAGTGTTCGGGTACTCTTT	CASSLSVRVLF
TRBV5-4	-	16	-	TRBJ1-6	TGTGCCAGCAGCCCCGGTCTCAGGGCCTATAATTCACCCCTCCACTTT	CASSPGLRAYNSPLHF
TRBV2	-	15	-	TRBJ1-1	TGTGCCAGCAGGACCCAGGGGCCCAGGAACACTGAAGCTTTCTTT	CASRTQGPRNTEAFF
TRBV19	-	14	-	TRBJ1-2	TGTGCCAGTAGTGTCCAACAGGGAGTCGGTGGCTACACCTTC	CASSVQQGVGGYTF
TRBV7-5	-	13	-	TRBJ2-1	TGTGCCAGAAGCCGGACAGGGGCCGGTGAGCAGTTCTTC	CARSRTGAGEQFF
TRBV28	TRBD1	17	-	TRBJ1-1	TGTGCCAGCAGCCGCCCGGGACAGGCGACTCAGAACACTGAAGCTTTCTTT	CASSRPGQATQNTEAFF
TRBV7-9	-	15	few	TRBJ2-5	TGTGCCAGCAGATTAAGGGGTACCCCCCAAGAGACCCAGTACTTC	CASRLRGTPQETQYF
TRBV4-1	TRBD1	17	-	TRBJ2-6	TGCGCCAGCAGCCAAGTTCAGGGGGCGACTGGGGCCAACGTCCTGACTTTC	CASSQVQGATGANVLTF
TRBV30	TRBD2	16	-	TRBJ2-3	TGTGCCTGGAGTGGTCGTGGGGCGGGGGGGCCAGATACGCAGTATTTT	CAWSGRGAGGPDTQYF
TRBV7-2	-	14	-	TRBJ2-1	TGTGCCAGCAGCCTCGAGGGACATTACAATGAGCAGTTCTTC	CASSLEGHYNEQFF
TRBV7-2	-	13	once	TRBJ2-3	TGTGCCAGCAGCACGGACTGGGCGGATACGCAGTATTTT	CASSTDWADTQYF
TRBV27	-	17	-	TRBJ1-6	TGTGCCAGCAGTCCCCTCCTATCGACGGAGTATAATTCACCCCTCCACTTT	CASSPLLSTEYNSPLHF
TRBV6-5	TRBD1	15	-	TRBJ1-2	TGTGCCAGCACCCCGGGACAGGGAGGGGCCTATGGCTACACCTTC	CASTPGQGGAYGYTF
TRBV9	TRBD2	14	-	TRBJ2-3	TGTGCCAGCAGCGGCTCTAGCGGGGGGTATACGCAGTATTTT	CASSGSSGGYTQYF
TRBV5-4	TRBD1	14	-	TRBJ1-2	TGTGCCAGCAGCATAAGACAGGGTAACTATGGCTACACCTTC	CASSIRQGNYGYTF
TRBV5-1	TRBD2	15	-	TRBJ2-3	TGCGCCAGCAGCCCGACTAGCACATCCACAGATACGCAGTATTTT	CASSPTSTSTDTQYF
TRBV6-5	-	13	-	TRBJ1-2	TGTGCCAGCAGTTACGACGGAGCCGGAAGCTACACCTTC	CASSYDGAGSYTF
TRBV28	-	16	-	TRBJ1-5	TGTGCCAGCAGTTTCCTCGACAGGTCTGGCAATCAGCCCCAGCATTTT	CASSFLDRSGNQPQHF
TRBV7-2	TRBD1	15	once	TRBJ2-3	TGTGCCAGCAGCCCCTGGGACAGAAGCACAGATACGCAGTATTTT	CASSPWDRSTDTQYF
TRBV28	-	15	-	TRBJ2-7	TGTGCCAGCAGTTATAGCGGCGGACGCCCCTACGAGCAGTACTTC	CASSYSGGRPYEQYF
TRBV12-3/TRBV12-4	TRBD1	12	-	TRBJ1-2	TGTGCCAGTACGACAGGGTCGGGTGGCTACACCTTC	CASTTGSGGYTF
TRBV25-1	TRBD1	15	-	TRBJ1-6	TGTGCCAGCAGTGAAGAAAGGACAGGGAGTTCACCCCTCCACTTT	CASSEERTGSSPLHF
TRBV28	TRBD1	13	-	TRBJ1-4	TGTGCCAGCATTGACAGGGTGAATGAAAAACTGTTTTTT	CASIDRVNEKLFF
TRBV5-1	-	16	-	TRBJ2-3	TGCGCCAGCAGCATCGGACAGCCCCAGGGCACAGATACGCAGTATTTT	CASSIGQPQGTDTQYF
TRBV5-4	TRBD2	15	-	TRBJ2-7	TGTGCCAGCAGCCCAGGGACTAGCGGGGGGGCTCAGCAGTACTTC	CASSPGTSGGAQQYF
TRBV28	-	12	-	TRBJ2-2	TGTGCCAGCAGGGTGACGACTGGGGAGCTGTTTTTT	CASRVTTGELFF
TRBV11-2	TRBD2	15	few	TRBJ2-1	TGTGCCAGCAGCTTAGAAGCGGGGGGATACAATGAGCAGTTCTTC	CASSLEAGGYNEQFF
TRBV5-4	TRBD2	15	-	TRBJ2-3	TGTGCCAGCAGCTTACAGCGGGGGGGCACAGATACGCAGTATTTT	CASSLQRGGTDTQYF
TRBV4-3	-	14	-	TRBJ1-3	TGCGCCAGCAGCCAAGGAGTCTCTGGAAACACCATATATTTT	CASSQGVSGNTIYF
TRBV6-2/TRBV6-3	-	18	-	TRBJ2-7	TGTGCCAGCAGTTACTCGACTCTTACCGACAGGATCTACTACGAGCAGTACTTC	CASSYSTLTDRIYYEQYF
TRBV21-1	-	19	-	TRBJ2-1	TGTGCCAGCAGCAAACCACAACGCATACAGGGGGCGGTTGATAATGAGCAGTTCTTC	CASSKPQRIQGAVDNEQFF
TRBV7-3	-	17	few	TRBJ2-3	TGTGCCAGCAGCTACTCCGGGGGATCAACTAGCACAGATACGCAGTATTTT	CASSYSGGSTSTDTQYF
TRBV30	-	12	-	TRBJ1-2	TGTGCCTGGAGTTCAGGATTATATGGCTACACCTTC	CAWSSGLYGYTF
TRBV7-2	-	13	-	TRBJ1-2	TGTGCCAGCAGCTTAGGAGTCATAGAGGGCTACACCTTC	CASSLGVIEGYTF
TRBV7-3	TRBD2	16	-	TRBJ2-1	TGTGCCAGCAGCTTTGGCGGGGGACGCTCCTACAATGAGCAGTTCTTC	CASSFGGGRSYNEQFF
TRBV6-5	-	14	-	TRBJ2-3	TGTGCCAGCAGGGTACATGGAGACACAGATACGCAGTATTTT	CASRVHGDTDTQYF
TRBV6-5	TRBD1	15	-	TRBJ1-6	TGTGCCAGCAGAGGGACAGGGGGTTTTAATTCACCCCTCCACTTT	CASRGTGGFNSPLHF
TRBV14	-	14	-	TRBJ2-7	TGTGCCAGCAGCCGACAGGGAGGTCGGGGCGAGCAGTACTTC	CASSRQGGRGEQYF
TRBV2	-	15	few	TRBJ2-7	TGTGCCAGCAGAGTGGACAGATCGAGCTCCTACGAGCAGTACTTC	CASRVDRSSSYEQYF